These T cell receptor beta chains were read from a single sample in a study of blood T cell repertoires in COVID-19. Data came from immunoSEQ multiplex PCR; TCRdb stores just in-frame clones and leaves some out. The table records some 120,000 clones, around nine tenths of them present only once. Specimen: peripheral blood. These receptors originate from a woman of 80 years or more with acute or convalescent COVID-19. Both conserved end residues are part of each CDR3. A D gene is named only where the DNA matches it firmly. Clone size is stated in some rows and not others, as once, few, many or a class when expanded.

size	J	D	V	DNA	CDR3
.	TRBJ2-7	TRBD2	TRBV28	TGTGCCAGCAGCAGAACTAGCGGGGCCTACGAGCAGTACTTC	CASSRTSGAYEQYF
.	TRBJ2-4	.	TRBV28	TGTGCCACCGACTCAGATGGAGACATTCAGTACTTC	CATDSDGDIQYF
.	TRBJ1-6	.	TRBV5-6	TGTGCCAGCCGCCGGGGCGGGAGATCACCCCTCCACTTT	CASRRGGRSPLHF
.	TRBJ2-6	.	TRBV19	TGTGCCAGTAATACAGGGTTTTTCGACTCTGGGGCCAACGTCCTGACTTTC	CASNTGFFDSGANVLTF
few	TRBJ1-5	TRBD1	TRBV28	TGTGCCAGCAGTTTGAATCAGGGGGTGGGGAATCAGCCCCAGCATTTT	CASSLNQGVGNQPQHF
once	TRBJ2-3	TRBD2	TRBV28	TGTGCCAGCAAGGGCGGGAGTTCGGCAGATACGCAGTATTTT	CASKGGSSADTQYF
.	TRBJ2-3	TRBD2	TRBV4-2	TGTGCCAGCAGCCAAGGGGGACTAAACACAGATACGCAGTATTTT	CASSQGGLNTDTQYF
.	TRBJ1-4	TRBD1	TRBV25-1	TGTGCCAGCAGTGAATCAGGGGGTGAACAGGGGGCACGTGAAAAACTGTTTTTT	CASSESGGEQGAREKLFF
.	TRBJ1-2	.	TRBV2	TGTGCCAGCAAAAAGGGGGAGCCGTTAATCTATGGCTACACCTTC	CASKKGEPLIYGYTF
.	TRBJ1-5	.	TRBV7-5	TGTGTCAGAAGCTCCCGGGACAGGGTTTATCAGCCCCAGCATTTT	CVRSSRDRVYQPQHF
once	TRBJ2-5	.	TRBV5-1	TGCGCCAGCAGCTTGAACTGGGGGGAAGAGGAGACCCAGTACTTC	CASSLNWGEEETQYF
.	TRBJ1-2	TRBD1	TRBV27	TGTGCCAGCAGTTCTCAGACAGGGAGCTATGGCTACACCTTC	CASSSQTGSYGYTF
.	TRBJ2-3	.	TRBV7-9	TGTGCCAGCAGCGTCGACAGTGTAGCAAAAGGTACAGATACGCAGTATTTT	CASSVDSVAKGTDTQYF
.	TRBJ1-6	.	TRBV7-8	TGTGCCAGCAGCCCCAGGGGTAATTCACCCCTCCACTTT	CASSPRGNSPLHF
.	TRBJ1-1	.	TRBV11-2	TGTGCCAGCAGCTTATCGGAGTTCACTGAAGCTTTCTTT	CASSLSEFTEAFF
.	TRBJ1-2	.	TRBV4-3	TGCGCCAGCAGCCAAGAGGGAGGCAGGGTGGTAGTCGGCTACACCTTC	CASSQEGGRVVVGYTF
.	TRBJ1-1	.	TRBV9	TGTGCCAGCAGCGTGGGCCCACCTAACACTGAAGCTTTCTTT	CASSVGPPNTEAFF
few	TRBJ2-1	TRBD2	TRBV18	TGTGCCAGCTCACAACTTCAGCGGGAGAGTAATGAGCAGTTCTTC	CASSQLQRESNEQFF
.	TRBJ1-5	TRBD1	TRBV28	TGTGCCAGCAGTCTGACAGGGTTCAATCAGCCCCAGCATTTT	CASSLTGFNQPQHF
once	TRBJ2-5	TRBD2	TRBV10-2	TGCGCCAGCAGTGAGTTAGCGGGAGGTGCGGAGACCCAGTACTTC	CASSELAGGAETQYF
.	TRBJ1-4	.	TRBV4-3	TGCGCCAGCAGCCAAGTCAAAGACGGGGAGACTAATGAAAAACTGTTTTTT	CASSQVKDGETNEKLFF
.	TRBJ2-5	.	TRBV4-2	TGTGCCAGCAGCTACTCCGGTACTACCTCGGAGACCCAGTACTTC	CASSYSGTTSETQYF
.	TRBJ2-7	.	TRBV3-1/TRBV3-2	TGTGCCAGCAGCCAAGACAGTCCTAGGGGGACGAAAGAGCAGTACTTC	CASSQDSPRGTKEQYF
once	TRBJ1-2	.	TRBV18	TGTGCCAGCTCACCGGGGAGGAGTAGCTATGGCTACACCTTC	CASSPGRSSYGYTF
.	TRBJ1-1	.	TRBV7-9	TGTGCCAGCAGCTTACCAGGGGTCGTGAACACTGAAGCTTTCTTT	CASSLPGVVNTEAFF
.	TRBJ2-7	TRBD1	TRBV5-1	TGCGCCAGCAGCTGGGACAGGTTCTACGAGCAGTACTTC	CASSWDRFYEQYF
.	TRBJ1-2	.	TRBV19	TGTGCCAGTAGTATACGGGGGAGCGGCTACACCTTC	CASSIRGSGYTF
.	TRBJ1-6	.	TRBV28	TGTGCCAGCAGTATACCCCGCGGGCATAGATCCTATAATTCACCCCTCCACTTT	CASSIPRGHRSYNSPLHF
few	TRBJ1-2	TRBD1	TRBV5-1	TGCGCCAGCAGCTTGGTGACAGGGGATGGCTACACCTTC	CASSLVTGDGYTF
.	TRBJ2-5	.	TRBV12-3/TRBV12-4	TGTGCCAGCAGTTTCGGCGCCCCAGGGGCCCAGTACTTC	CASSFGAPGAQYF
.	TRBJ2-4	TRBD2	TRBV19	TGTGCCAGTAGTGAAGCGGGAATTCAGTACTTC	CASSEAGIQYF
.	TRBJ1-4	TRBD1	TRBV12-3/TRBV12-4	TGTGCCAGCCTTGGGGCAGGGGGTGAAAAACTGTTTTTT	CASLGAGGEKLFF
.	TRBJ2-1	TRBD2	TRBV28	TGTGCCAGCATCGCACCACCGGGACTAGCGGGAGAAAATGAGCAGTTCTTC	CASIAPPGLAGENEQFF
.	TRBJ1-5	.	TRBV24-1	TGTGCCACCAGTGCCGTGGGAGCTGGCAATCAGCCCCAGCATTTT	CATSAVGAGNQPQHF
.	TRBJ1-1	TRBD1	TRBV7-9	TGTGCCAGCAGCCCAAGACAGGGGAACACTGAAGCTTTCTTT	CASSPRQGNTEAFF
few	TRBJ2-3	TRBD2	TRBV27	TGTGCCAGCAGTTTATTTCCCCGAACTAGCGCAGATACGCAGTATTTT	CASSLFPRTSADTQYF
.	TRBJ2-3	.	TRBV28	TGTGCCAGCAGTTTCGGCGGGAAGGAGTCCTATACGCAGTATTTT	CASSFGGKESYTQYF
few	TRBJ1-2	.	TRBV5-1	TGCGCCAGCAACCCAAAGGTCAGGGGCTACACCTTC	CASNPKVRGYTF
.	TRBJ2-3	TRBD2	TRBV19	TGTGCCAGTAGGCGGGAGTCAGATACGCAGTATTTT	CASRRESDTQYF
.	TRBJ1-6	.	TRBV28	TGTGCCATCAAAGAGGACACTAATAATTCACCCCTCCACTTT	CAIKEDTNNSPLHF
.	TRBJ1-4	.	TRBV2	TGTGCCAGCACCCCGTGGGCGGGCGAAAAACTGTTTTTT	CASTPWAGEKLFF
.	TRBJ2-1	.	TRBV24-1	TGTGCCACCAGTGATCTGGACAGTACCTACAATGAGCAGTTCTTC	CATSDLDSTYNEQFF
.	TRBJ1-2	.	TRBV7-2	TGTGCCAGCAGCTGGGACGGGAGTAACTATGGCTACACCTTC	CASSWDGSNYGYTF
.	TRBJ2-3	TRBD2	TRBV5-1	TGCGCCAGCAGCTCTAGAGCGGGGGGGGTCCTATCTGGCACAGATACGCAGTATTTT	CASSSRAGGVLSGTDTQYF
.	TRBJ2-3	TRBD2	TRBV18	TGTGCCAGCCGACCTAGCGGGGTCACAGATACGCAGTATTTT	CASRPSGVTDTQYF
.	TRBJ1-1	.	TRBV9	TGTGCCAGCAGCGTATACGGGAACACTGAAGCTTTCTTT	CASSVYGNTEAFF
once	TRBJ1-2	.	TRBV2	TGTGCCAGCAAAATCACGACAGACCACTATGGCTACACCTTC	CASKITTDHYGYTF
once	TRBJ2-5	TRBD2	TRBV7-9	TGTGCCAGCAGCTCTTTGCGGGGGGTAGAGACCCAGTACTTC	CASSSLRGVETQYF
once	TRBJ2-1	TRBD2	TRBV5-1	TGCGCCAGCAGCCTATCTAGCGGGGGAGTGCCTAATGAGCAGTTCTTC	CASSLSSGGVPNEQFF
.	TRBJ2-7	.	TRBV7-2	TGTGCCAGCAGCTTAGCTTTGAGGGAGCAGTACTTC	CASSLALREQYF
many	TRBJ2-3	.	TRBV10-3	TGTGCCATCAGTGAGCCCGGGGTCACAGATACGCAGTATTTT	CAISEPGVTDTQYF
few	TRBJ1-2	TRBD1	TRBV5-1	TGCGCCAGCAGCCTGGGACAGGGGTTTGGCTACACCTTC	CASSLGQGFGYTF
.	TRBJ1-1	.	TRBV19	TGTGCCTCCCGGGGGGGGCGGGACACTGAAGCTTTCTTT	CASRGGRDTEAFF
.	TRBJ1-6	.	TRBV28	TGTGCCAGCAGTTCCCGACAGATCTATAATTCACCCCTCCACTTT	CASSSRQIYNSPLHF
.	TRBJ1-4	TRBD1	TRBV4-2	TGTGCCAGCAGCCAACCACAGACAGGGGCTGAAAAACTGTTTTTT	CASSQPQTGAEKLFF
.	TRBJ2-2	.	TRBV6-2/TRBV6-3	TGTGCCAGCAGTTACCCGATGTGGTCTAGTGCCGGGGAGCTGTTTTTT	CASSYPMWSSAGELFF
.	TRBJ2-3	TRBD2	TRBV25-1	TGTGCCAGTAATAGCGGGGGGGTGCGAGATACGCAGTATTTT	CASNSGGVRDTQYF